The following is a T cell receptor beta chain sequence with its context. Its antigen remains undetermined. No base quality values were provided; no much bigger clone lies one nucleotide off. Trimming at the junction amounts to 4 bases on V and 4 bases on J, and the germline ends lie 8 bases apart. Taken from the germline V gene, the CDR1 and CDR2 loops are ENHRY and SYGVKD. The CDR3 covers 13 residues, taking in both the cysteine and the phenylalanine. Only the CDR3 part of the read is kept: 39 bases, read in frame from the first base. These data are taken from a study of T cells in Graves' hyperthyroidism and ophthalmopathy (dated 2019 in TCRdb). With regard to the full study: Peripheral blood samples were taken at initial diagnosis, before any treatment was given. To identify distinguishing TCR V-J signatures, a discovery cohort of 90 to 100 patients was used, comprising some 45 with Graves' ophthalmopathy and 57 with stable Graves' hyperthyroidism. Prospective prediction of ophthalmopathy was tested in an independent validation cohort consisting of 18 to 20 hyperthyroidism patients and 17 patients who later progressed to ophthalmopathy. The 90 to 100 discovery patients were randomly split 7:3 into training and test sets. In more than 5 Graves' hyperthyroidism patients, the study also compared T-cell repertoires from thyroid tissue with T-cell repertoires from blood. After blood sampling, hyperthyroidism patients were treated with methimazole at a starting dose of 30 mg daily, and ophthalmopathy patients were treated with high-dose intravenous methylprednisolone. According to the paper, TCR Vbeta CDR3 sequencing was carried out on over 130 peripheral blood samples, which came from around 43 ophthalmopathy, around 74 hyperthyroidism and approximately 17 progressor patients.

The TCR beta CDR3 regions were amplified from RNA transcripts. For the first round of RT-PCR on the TCR CDR3, the HTBI primer set was used together with the Qiagen OneStep RT-PCR kit. Libraries were constructed in a second round of multiplex PCR, after which size selection and purification were performed. Libraries were sequenced paired-end with 100 bp reads on an Illumina HiSeq2000. In the original analysis: SOAPnuke was used to process the raw data, with reads discarded if the reads contained adapters or uncalled bases, had a mean Phred below 15, or lacked an exact constant-primer or identifier match. High-quality paired reads were merged using COPE v1.2.5, and each unique nucleotide sequence was defined as a clonotype. MiTCR v1.1 was used to align clonotypes to the IMGT TRBV, TRBD and TRBJ reference segments. The analysis included only V-J combinations with a frequency above 0.0001, which together covered 99.2% of the repertoires. The TCS score was defined as the ratio of F50 (clonal expansion) to E x V (chaos), calculated using BLOSUM62-based TCRdist between CDR3 peptides within each V-J. Welch's t-statistics and random forest reduced roughly 500 V-J features to around 14, which were used in a naive Bayes classifier (R e1071). TCRdb trimmed the raw reads at Q25, called clones with MiXCR and kept productive beta chains. Every CDR3 protein is listed once, alongside the most common genes and DNA of its rows. TCRdb's processing, not the authors' own work, is the source of the V and J calls. Here the sample has about 380,000 distinct CDR3 sequences; approximately 15% occur a single time. The ten largest clones capture 11% of the sample.

General study outcomes and caveats: In validation, the model predicted progression to ophthalmopathy a median of around six months before onset, with approximately 68% sensitivity and about 75% specificity. No statistical method was used to fix the sample size in advance, and group allocation was not hidden from the investigators. In cross-validation, a model built on a 13 V-J signature told ophthalmopathy apart from stable hyperthyroidism with approximately 90% sensitivity and about 81% specificity, and in testing the same model reached 80%/75%. Most expanded thyroid clonotypes (frequency above 0.001) were also found in blood, which suggests that blood repertoires may mirror thyroid immune responses.

A patient counted as having stable Graves' hyperthyroidism if no progression to ophthalmopathy occurred over 18 months of follow-up. Hyperthyroidism patients were aged 18 to 65 years and newly diagnosed, with disease duration of less than 2 months. Patients with uncontrolled infections, other autoimmune diseases, pregnancy or lactation were excluded. Diagnoses relied on clinical symptoms, serum thyroxine and TRAb, thyroid ultrasound and orbital computed tomography. PBMCs were separated from under 12 ml of fresh peripheral blood using Ficoll-Paque density gradient centrifugation. Trizol reagent was used to extract total RNA, and RNA quality was then checked on an Agilent 2100 Bioanalyzer.

The receptor's source is a woman aged 55-70 years with Graves' hyperthyroidism. Input material: blood. Recombination connected TRBV10-3 to TRBJ2-4, with the D gene not clear enough to name. The CDR3 protein: CAISACMKNIQYF. The DNA is TGTGCCATCAGTGCCTGCATGAAAAACATTCAGTACTTC.